The clone carrying this T cell receptor beta chain was seen ten or more times. Its antigen is unknown. TCRdb independently ran MiXCR on the 5' RACE reads; one entry per CDR3 protein. Of several thousand distinct CDR3 sequences in the sample, 36% were seen once. Study observations and caveats: Tumor Treg TCRs overlapped most with tumor naive CD4+ cells. Tumor memory CD4+ T cell TCR gene usage was found to cluster with blood and lymph node memory CD4+ cells and with lymph node naive CD4+ cells.

The CDR3 is 15 amino acids. V lost 4 bases and J lost 3; bases outside the gene matches: 6. Germline-derived CDR1 and CDR2 are MNHNS and SASEGT. The V gene is TRBV6-1, the J gene TRBJ1-1; TRBD1 matches 9 bases. The sequence was obtained from a female donor with breast cancer. Sequencing was performed on tumor-infiltrating memory CD4+ T cells sorted from the breast tumor. Described subset: memory CD4+ T cells, CD4+CD45RO+CD25-. CDR3 DNA sequence: TGTGCCAGCAGTGCACAGGGGGCTGAAGACACTGAAGCTTTCTTT. Its protein is CASSAQGAEDTEAFF.